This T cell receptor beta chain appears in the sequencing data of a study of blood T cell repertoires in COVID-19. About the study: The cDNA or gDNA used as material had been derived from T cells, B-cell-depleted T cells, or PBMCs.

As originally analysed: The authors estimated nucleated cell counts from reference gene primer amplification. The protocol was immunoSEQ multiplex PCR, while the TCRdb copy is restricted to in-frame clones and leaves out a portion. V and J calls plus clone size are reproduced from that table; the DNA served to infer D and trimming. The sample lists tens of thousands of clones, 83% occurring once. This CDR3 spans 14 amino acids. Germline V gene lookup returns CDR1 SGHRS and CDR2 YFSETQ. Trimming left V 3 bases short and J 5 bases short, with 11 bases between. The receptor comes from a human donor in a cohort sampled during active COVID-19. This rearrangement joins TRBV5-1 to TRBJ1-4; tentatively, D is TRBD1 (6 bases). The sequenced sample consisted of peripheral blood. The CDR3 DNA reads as TGCGCCAGCAGCTCAACAGGGTCGAATGAAAAACTGTTTTTT. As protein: CASSSTGSNEKLFF.